This T cell receptor (beta chain) came from a study of blood T cells in healthy people across ages. Study in general: About one barcoded beta molecule per two T cells came from capture by template switching.

Concerning this clonotype itself: What it binds is not known.

Study-level results: A strong correlation was found between TCR beta diversity and the percentage of naive T cells.

Sample-barcoded 5' priming and a J-beta primer mix drove a second PCR of 7 to 11 cycles. TCRdb re-analysed the 5' RACE reads in MiXCR, keeping a single row per CDR3 protein. This sample yields under 1 million distinct CDR3 sequences, of which around 42% are seen a single time; about 21% belongs to the top ten. Germline CDR1 SQVTM, CDR2 ANQGSEA. The CDR3 consists of 14 residues. With V trimmed by 2 bases and J by 4 bases, 5 bases remained unmatched. Sequenced: blood. The receptor comes from a man in his sixties in good health. The rearrangement uses TRBV29-1 and TRBJ1-2, with 9 nucleotides matching TRBD1. CDR3 DNA: TGCAGCGTTGAAAATGGACAGGGGTCCTATGGCTACACCTTC. Encoded protein: CSVENGQGSYGYTF. Full variable domain (remainder filled in from reference TRBV29-1 and TRBJ1-2): SAVISQKPSRDICQRGTSLTIQCQVDSQVTMMFWYRQQPGQSLTLIATANQGSEATYESGFVIDKFPISRPNLTFSTLTVSNMSPEDSSIYLCSVENGQGSYGYTFGSGTRLTVV.